These T cell receptor beta chains were read from a single sample in a study of OX40 agonist ivuxolimab in advanced cancers. The table came from immunoSEQ multiplex PCR; TCRdb's copy has only in-frame clones and leaves some out. Here the sample spans about 88,000 clones, approximately 87% being singletons. The sequencing used CD4+ or CD8+ T cells sorted from blood, collected in a trial of the OX40 agonist ivuxolimab. The receptors originated from an adult with an advanced solid tumor such as melanoma, head and neck, liver or kidney cancer. Both conserved end residues are part of each CDR3. D genes are given only for firm matches. Rows give clone size only sometimes, using once, few, many, or a class for an expanded clone.

>TRBV30|-|-|TRBJ2-7
CAWSGHGGSYEQYF
TGTGCCTGGAGTGGACATGGGGGGTCCTACGAGCAGTACTTC
>TRBV11-2|-|-|TRBJ1-1
CASSLVMGGNTEAFF
TGTGCCAGCAGCTTAGTCATGGGGGGGAACACTGAAGCTTTCTTT
>TRBV11-3|-|-|TRBJ2-1
CASSLGVSVPQEQFF
TGTGCCAGCAGCTTAGGAGTTTCTGTGCCCCAGGAGCAGTTCTTC
>TRBV7-2|TRBD2|-|TRBJ2-3
CASSLAGTSGSDTQYF
TGTGCCAGCAGCTTAGCGGGGACTAGCGGGTCAGATACGCAGTATTTT
>TRBV19|TRBD2|-|TRBJ2-1
CASSTTRGGVNEQFF
TGTGCCAGTAGTACCACCCGGGGGGGTGTCAATGAGCAGTTCTTC
>TRBV11-3|-|-|TRBJ2-1
CASSFNGGTGRNEQFF
TGTGCCAGCAGCTTTAACGGGGGTACGGGGAGGAATGAGCAGTTCTTC
>TRBV27|TRBD1|-|TRBJ2-3
CASSLSDGRGFTDTQYF
TGTGCCAGCAGTTTATCCGACGGCAGGGGGTTCACAGATACGCAGTATTTT
>TRBV21-1|-|-|TRBJ2-7
CASSNTGRQSQTYEQYF
TGTGCCAGCAGCAATACGGGGCGGCAGTCCCAGACCTACGAGCAGTACTTC
>TRBV7-2|-|-|TRBJ1-3
CASSRQITSGNTIYF
TGTGCCAGCAGCCGACAGATTACCTCTGGAAACACCATATATTTT
>TRBV10-2|TRBD2|-|TRBJ2-1
CASLKKELAGGLEQFF
TGCGCCAGCCTCAAGAAGGAACTAGCGGGAGGGCTTGAGCAGTTCTTC
>TRBV10-2|TRBD2|-|TRBJ2-7
CASSPSGRAREQYF
TGCGCCAGCTCACCTAGCGGGAGGGCGCGAGAGCAGTACTTC
>TRBV5-6|TRBD1|-|TRBJ2-7
CASSAGTGGNYYEQYF
TGTGCCAGCAGCGCGGGGACAGGGGGCAATTACTACGAGCAGTACTTC
>TRBV19|TRBD1|-|TRBJ1-3
CASTPRRTGGLSHSGNTIYF
TGTGCCAGTACCCCTCGCCGGACAGGGGGTCTTTCCCACTCTGGAAACACCATATATTTT
>TRBV7-2|-|-|TRBJ2-3
CASALGGEVLDTQYF
TGTGCCAGCGCCCTAGGAGGGGAAGTTCTTGATACGCAGTATTTT
>TRBV7-8|TRBD1|-|TRBJ1-1
CASSLAVQGDEAFF
TGTGCCAGCAGCTTAGCGGTACAGGGGGATGAAGCTTTCTTT
>TRBV5-4|TRBD2|-|TRBJ2-7
CASSPNPTSGRYEQYF
TGTGCCAGCAGCCCGAACCCGACTAGCGGGAGGTACGAGCAGTACTTC
>TRBV5-1|TRBD1|-|TRBJ2-5
CASSLKAADRGETQYF
TGCGCCAGCAGCTTGAAAGCAGCGGACAGGGGTGAGACCCAGTACTTC
>TRBV10-3|-|-|TRBJ2-4
CAISERGQVIQYF
TGTGCCATCAGTGAGCGGGGGCAGGTCATTCAGTACTTC
>TRBV7-3|-|-|TRBJ2-1
CASSLAAYDNEQFF
TGTGCCAGCAGCCTCGCGGCCTACGACAATGAGCAGTTCTTC
>TRBV7-8|-|once|TRBJ1-3
CASSYGSPSSGNTIYF
TGTGCCAGCAGCTACGGTAGTCCTAGCTCTGGAAACACCATATATTTT
>TRBV6-5|-|once|TRBJ1-4
CASSYATVATNEKLFF
TGTGCCAGCAGTTACGCGACGGTTGCAACTAATGAAAAACTGTTTTTT
>TRBV5-4|-|-|TRBJ2-7
CASSSGGGSGEQYF
TGTGCCAGCAGCTCCGGTGGGGGGTCGGGCGAGCAGTACTTC
>TRBV5-8|-|-|TRBJ2-5
CASSLPVVVETQYF
TGTGCCAGCAGCCTCCCGGTGGTAGTAGAGACCCAGTACTTC
>TRBV7-3|-|-|TRBJ2-4
CASSWGAKNIQYF
TGTGCCAGCAGTTGGGGAGCTAAAAACATTCAGTACTTC
>TRBV11-2|-|-|TRBJ2-1
CASSLGYQGEQFF
TGTGCCAGCAGCTTAGGGTACCAAGGGGAGCAGTTCTTC
>TRBV5-6|-|medium-sized|TRBJ1-2
CASTMGGLDNYGYTF
TGTGCCAGCACCATGGGGGGGTTGGACAACTATGGCTACACCTTC
>TRBV25-1|-|-|TRBJ1-3
CASSDWGIKGNTIYF
TGTGCCAGCAGTGACTGGGGCATCAAGGGAAACACCATATATTTT
>TRBV29-1|TRBD1|-|TRBJ2-3
CSVGQGTTDTQYF
TGCAGCGTTGGACAGGGTACGACAGATACGCAGTATTTT
>TRBV6-5|-|-|TRBJ1-2
CASSYADYGYTF
TGTGCCAGCAGTTACGCCGACTATGGCTACACCTTC
>TRBV29-1|-|-|TRBJ2-3
CSVVRVSGTDTQYF
TGCAGCGTTGTCAGGGTTTCGGGCACAGATACGCAGTATTTT
>TRBV29-1|-|-|TRBJ1-1
CSAVRQMNTEAFF
TGCAGCGCTGTCCGACAGATGAACACTGAAGCTTTCTTT
>TRBV30|TRBD2|-|TRBJ2-2
CAWSAGRLAGHTGELFF
TGTGCCTGGAGTGCCGGGAGACTAGCGGGGCACACCGGGGAGCTGTTTTTT
>TRBV5-4|TRBD2|-|TRBJ2-7
CASSLAPSGGSLSYEQYF
TGTGCCAGCAGCTTGGCGCCTAGCGGGGGGAGCCTCTCCTACGAGCAGTACTTC
>TRBV29-1|TRBD2|-|TRBJ2-5
CGATLAGARETQYF
TGCGGCGCTACACTAGCGGGAGCACGAGAGACCCAGTACTTC
>TRBV19|-|-|TRBJ2-3
CASSVESTDTQYF
TGTGCCAGTAGTGTCGAAAGCACAGATACGCAGTATTTT
>TRBV6-5|-|-|TRBJ1-6
CASSYRNSPLHF
TGTGCCAGCAGTTACAGGAATTCACCCCTCCACTTT
>TRBV21-1|-|-|TRBJ1-4
CASTPGTGWKLFF
TGTGCCAGCACCCCGGGAACAGGTTGGAAACTGTTTTTT
>TRBV10-3|TRBD2|-|TRBJ2-3
CAISESAGGGTDTQYF
TGTGCCATCAGTGAGTCAGCGGGAGGGGGCACAGATACGCAGTATTTT
>TRBV6-5|-|-|TRBJ2-3
CASGGDTQYF
TGTGCCAGCGGCGGGGATACGCAGTATTTT
>TRBV15|TRBD1|-|TRBJ1-4
CATSRGTGPEKLFF
TGTGCCACCAGCAGGGGGACAGGTCCTGAAAAACTGTTTTTT
>TRBV7-9|TRBD2|-|TRBJ2-7
CASSLGEGWSYEQYF
TGTGCCAGCAGCTTGGGGGAGGGATGGTCGTACGAGCAGTACTTC
>TRBV5-4|-|-|TRBJ2-4
CASSLIGDIQYF
TGTGCCAGCAGCTTAATAGGGGACATTCAGTACTTC
>TRBV5-4|-|once|TRBJ2-2
CASSLGSTRELFF
TGTGCCAGCAGCCTAGGATCGACAAGGGAGCTGTTTTTT
>TRBV7-8|TRBD1|-|TRBJ1-2
CASSSRDRGDYGYTF
TGTGCCAGCAGCTCAAGGGACAGGGGGGACTATGGCTACACCTTC
>TRBV5-1|-|-|TRBJ2-7
CASSLEGMGSYEQYF
TGCGCCAGCAGCTTGGAAGGGATGGGCTCCTACGAGCAGTACTTC
>TRBV18|TRBD1|-|TRBJ1-5
CASSPIRGEANQPQHF
TGTGCCAGCTCACCGATCAGGGGGGAGGCCAATCAGCCCCAGCATTTT
>TRBV10-3|-|few|TRBJ2-1
CAISEAEDYNEQFF
TGTGCCATCAGTGAGGCGGAGGATTACAATGAGCAGTTCTTC
>TRBV15|-|-|TRBJ1-5
CATSRDFQPQHF
TGTGCCACCAGCAGAGATTTTCAGCCCCAGCATTTT
>TRBV27|-|-|TRBJ2-7
CASSRVISYEQYF
TGTGCCAGCAGTCGAGTAATTAGCTACGAGCAGTACTTC
>TRBV5-1|-|-|TRBJ1-4
CASRMGDATNEKLFF
TGCGCCAGCAGAATGGGGGATGCAACTAATGAAAAACTGTTTTTT
>TRBV5-4|-|-|TRBJ2-2
CASRQGQNTGELFF
TGTGCCAGCAGGCAAGGACAAAACACCGGGGAGCTGTTTTTT
>TRBV14|TRBD1|-|TRBJ2-1
CASSRLRTGNEQFF
TGTGCCAGCAGCCGCCTTAGGACAGGCAATGAGCAGTTCTTC
>TRBV2|-|-|TRBJ2-2
CASSEVGGPSTGELFF
TGTGCCAGCAGTGAAGTCGGGGGGCCTAGCACCGGGGAGCTGTTTTTT
>TRBV11-3|-|-|TRBJ1-1
CASSLRAGEAFF
TGTGCCAGCAGCCTCCGAGCGGGCGAAGCTTTCTTT
>TRBV2|-|once|TRBJ1-2
CASSEGDTFYGYTF
TGTGCCAGCAGTGAAGGGGACACCTTCTATGGCTACACCTTC
>TRBV5-8|TRBD1|-|TRBJ1-4
CASSDRQGRNEKLFF
TGTGCCAGCAGCGACCGACAGGGCAGAAATGAAAAACTGTTTTTT
>TRBV20-1|-|-|TRBJ1-2
CTPGPRGGYTF
TGCACCCCAGGGCCTAGGGGTGGCTACACCTTC
>TRBV6-1|TRBD1|-|TRBJ2-1
CASSERPRGRTYNEQFF
TGTGCCAGCAGTGAGCGGCCAAGGGGGCGCACCTACAATGAGCAGTTCTTC
>TRBV11-2|TRBD1|-|TRBJ2-7
CASSLGGSGQEYEQYF
TGTGCCAGCAGCTTAGGAGGGTCGGGACAGGAATACGAGCAGTACTTC
>TRBV7-3|-|once|TRBJ2-2
CASSFTGTPNTGELFF
TGTGCCAGCAGCTTCACCGGGACTCCGAACACCGGGGAGCTGTTTTTT